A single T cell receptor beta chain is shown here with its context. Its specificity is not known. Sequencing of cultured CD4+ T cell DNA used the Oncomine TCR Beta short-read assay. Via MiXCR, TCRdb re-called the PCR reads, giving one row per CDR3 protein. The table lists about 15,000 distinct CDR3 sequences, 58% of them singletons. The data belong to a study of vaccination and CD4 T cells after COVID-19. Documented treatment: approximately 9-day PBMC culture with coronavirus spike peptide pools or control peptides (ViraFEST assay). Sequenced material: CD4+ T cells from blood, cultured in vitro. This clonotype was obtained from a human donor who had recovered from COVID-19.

CDR3 sequence: CASSYQGSDQPQHF. For the CDR3, the DNA is TGTGCCAGCAGCTATCAGGGGTCGGATCAGCCCCAGCATTTT. The chain is built from TRBV6-1 and TRBJ1-5; weak D call: TRBD1 (6 bases). The CDR3 runs to 14 residues. The ends were cut back, 6 bases at V and 5 bases at J, with 14 bases in the middle. CDR1 and CDR2 from the germline V gene are MNHNS and SASEGT.